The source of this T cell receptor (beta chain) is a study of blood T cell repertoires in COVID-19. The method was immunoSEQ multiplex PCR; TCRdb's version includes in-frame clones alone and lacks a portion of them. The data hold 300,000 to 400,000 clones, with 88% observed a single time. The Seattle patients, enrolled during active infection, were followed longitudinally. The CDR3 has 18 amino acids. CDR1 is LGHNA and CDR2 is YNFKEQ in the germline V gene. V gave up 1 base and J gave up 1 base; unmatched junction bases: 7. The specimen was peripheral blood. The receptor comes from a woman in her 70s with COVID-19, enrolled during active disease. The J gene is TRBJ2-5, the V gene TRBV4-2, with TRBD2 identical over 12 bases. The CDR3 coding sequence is TGTGCCAGCAGCCAAGTACTAGCGGGGGGCGACTCCCAAGAGACCCAGTACTTC. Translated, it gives CASSQVLAGGDSQETQYF.